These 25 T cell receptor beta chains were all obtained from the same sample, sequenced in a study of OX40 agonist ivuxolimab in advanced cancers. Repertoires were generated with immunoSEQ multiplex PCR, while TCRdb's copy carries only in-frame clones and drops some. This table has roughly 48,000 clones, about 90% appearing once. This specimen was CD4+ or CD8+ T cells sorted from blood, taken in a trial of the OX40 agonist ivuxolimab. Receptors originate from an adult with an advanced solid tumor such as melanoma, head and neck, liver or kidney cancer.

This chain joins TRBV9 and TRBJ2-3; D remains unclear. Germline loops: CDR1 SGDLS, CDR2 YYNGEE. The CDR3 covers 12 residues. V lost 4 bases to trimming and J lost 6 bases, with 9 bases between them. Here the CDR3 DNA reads TGTGCCAGCAGCATCCTCGGGGATACGCAGTATTTT. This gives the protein CASSILGDTQYF.

The CDR3 nucleotides read TGCGCCAGCAGCCAAGGAAGTGGAAACACCATATATTTT. Translating it yields CASSQGSGNTIYF. The rearrangement joins TRBV23-1 to TRBJ1-3; D gene unclear. TRBV23-1 is an ORF, with its function uncertain. Trimming removed 6 bases at V and 3 bases at J, with 9 bases between. CDR3 size: 13 residues.

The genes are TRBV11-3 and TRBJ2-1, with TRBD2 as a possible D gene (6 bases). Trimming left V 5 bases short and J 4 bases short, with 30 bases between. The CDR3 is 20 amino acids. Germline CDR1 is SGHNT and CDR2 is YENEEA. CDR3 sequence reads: CASSHPDRQSRDSSYNEQFF. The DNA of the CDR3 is TGTGCCAGCAGCCACCCCGACCGGCAAAGTCGGGACTCATCTTACAATGAGCAGTTCTTC.

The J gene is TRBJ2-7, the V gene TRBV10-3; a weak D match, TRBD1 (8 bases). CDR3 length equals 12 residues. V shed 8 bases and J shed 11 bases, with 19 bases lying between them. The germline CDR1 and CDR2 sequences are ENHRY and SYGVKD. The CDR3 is CAIGGDATGEYF. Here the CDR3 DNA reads TGTGCCATCGGGGGGGATGCGACAGGGGAGTACTTC.

The CDR3 loop reads CASSPRPGRRGYTEAFF. CDR3 nucleotide sequence: TGTGCCAGCAGCCCCAGGCCGGGACGACGAGGGTACACTGAAGCTTTCTTT. V is TRBV7-9 and J is TRBJ1-1, with D perhaps matching TRBD1 (5 bases). The CDR3 covers 17 residues. The germline V gene encodes CDR1 SEHNR and CDR2 FQNEAQ (reference sequence). Trimming shortened V by 5 bases and J by 3 bases, and 22 bases separated the two germline ends.

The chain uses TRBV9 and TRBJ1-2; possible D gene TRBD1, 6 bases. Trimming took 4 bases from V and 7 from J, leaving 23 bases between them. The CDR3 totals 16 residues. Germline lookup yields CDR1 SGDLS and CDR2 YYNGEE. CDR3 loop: CASSPAIGGARGGYTF. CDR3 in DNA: TGTGCCAGCAGCCCCGCCATAGGGGGGGCAAGGGGTGGCTACACCTTC. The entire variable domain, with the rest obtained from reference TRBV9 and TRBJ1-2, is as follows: DSGVTQTPKHLITATGQRVTLRCSPRSGDLSVYWYQQSLDQGLQFLIQYYNGEERAKGNILERFSAQQFPDLHSELNLSSLELGDSALYFCASSPAIGGARGGYTFGSGTRLTVV.

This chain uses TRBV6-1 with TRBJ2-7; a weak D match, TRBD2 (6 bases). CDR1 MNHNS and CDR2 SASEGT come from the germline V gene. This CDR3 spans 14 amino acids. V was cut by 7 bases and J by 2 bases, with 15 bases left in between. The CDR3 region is CASTLARFTYEQYF. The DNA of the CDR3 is TGTGCCAGCACCCTAGCGCGTTTTACCTACGAGCAGTACTTC.

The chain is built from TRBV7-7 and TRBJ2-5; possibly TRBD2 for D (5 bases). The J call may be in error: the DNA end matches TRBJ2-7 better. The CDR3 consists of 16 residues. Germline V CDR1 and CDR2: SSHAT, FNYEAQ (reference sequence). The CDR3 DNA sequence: TGTGCCAGCAGCTTGTGGAGGCGACGGAGCAAGTGCGAGCAGTACTTC. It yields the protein CASSLWRRRSKCEQYF.

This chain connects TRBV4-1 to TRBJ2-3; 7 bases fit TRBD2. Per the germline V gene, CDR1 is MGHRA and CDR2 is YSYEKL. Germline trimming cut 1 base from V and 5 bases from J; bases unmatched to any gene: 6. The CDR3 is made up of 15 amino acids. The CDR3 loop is CASSQVSGGGDTQYF. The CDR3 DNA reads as TGCGCCAGCAGCCAAGTCAGCGGCGGGGGAGATACGCAGTATTTT.

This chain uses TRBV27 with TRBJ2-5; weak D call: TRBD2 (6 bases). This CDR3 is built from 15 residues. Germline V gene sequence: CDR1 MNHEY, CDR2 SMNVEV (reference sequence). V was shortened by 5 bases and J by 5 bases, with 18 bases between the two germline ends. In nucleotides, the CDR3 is TGTGCCAGCAGTCCCCGGGACTTTAACTGGGAGACCCAGTACTTC. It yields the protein CASSPRDFNWETQYF.

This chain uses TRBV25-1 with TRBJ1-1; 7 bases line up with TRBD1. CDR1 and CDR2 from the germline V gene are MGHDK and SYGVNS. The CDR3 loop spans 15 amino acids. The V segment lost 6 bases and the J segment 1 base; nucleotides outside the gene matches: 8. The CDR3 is CASRRTGSENTEAFF. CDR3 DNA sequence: TGTGCCAGCAGAAGGACAGGCTCTGAGAACACTGAAGCTTTCTTT.

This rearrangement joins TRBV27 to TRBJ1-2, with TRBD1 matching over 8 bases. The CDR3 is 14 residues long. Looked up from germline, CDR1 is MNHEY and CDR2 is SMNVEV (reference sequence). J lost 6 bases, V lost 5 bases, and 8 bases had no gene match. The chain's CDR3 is CASSGTGLQDGYTF. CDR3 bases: TGTGCCAGCAGTGGGACAGGTTTACAGGATGGCTACACCTTC.

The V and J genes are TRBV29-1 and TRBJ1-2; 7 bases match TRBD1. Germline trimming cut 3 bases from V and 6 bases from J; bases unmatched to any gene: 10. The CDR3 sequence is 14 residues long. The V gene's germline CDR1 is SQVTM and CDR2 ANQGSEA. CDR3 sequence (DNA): TGCAGCGTTGATGGGGACAGCCTTGATCATGGCTACACCTTC. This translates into CSVDGDSLDHGYTF.

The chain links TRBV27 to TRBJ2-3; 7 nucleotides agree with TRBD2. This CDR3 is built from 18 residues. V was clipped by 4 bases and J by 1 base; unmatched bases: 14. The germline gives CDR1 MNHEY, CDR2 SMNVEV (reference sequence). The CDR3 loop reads CASSSPGTTQFGTDTQYF. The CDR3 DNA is TGTGCCAGCAGTTCCCCCGGGACTACCCAATTCGGCACAGATACGCAGTATTTT.

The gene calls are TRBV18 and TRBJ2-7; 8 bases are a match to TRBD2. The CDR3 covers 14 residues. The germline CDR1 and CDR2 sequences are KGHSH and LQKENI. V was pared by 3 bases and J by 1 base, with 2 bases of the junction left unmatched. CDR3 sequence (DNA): TGTGCCAGCTCACCGGCGGGGGGATCCTACGAGCAGTACTTC. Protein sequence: CASSPAGGSYEQYF.

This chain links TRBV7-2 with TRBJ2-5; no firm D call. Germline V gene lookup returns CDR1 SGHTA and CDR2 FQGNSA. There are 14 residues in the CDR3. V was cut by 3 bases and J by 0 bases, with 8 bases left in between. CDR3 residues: CASSFWRHQETQYF. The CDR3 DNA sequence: TGTGCCAGCAGCTTCTGGCGACACCAAGAGACCCAGTACTTC.

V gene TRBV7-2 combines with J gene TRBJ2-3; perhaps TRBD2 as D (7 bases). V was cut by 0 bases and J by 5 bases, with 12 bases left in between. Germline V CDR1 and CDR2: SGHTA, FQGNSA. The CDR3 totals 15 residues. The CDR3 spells CASSLAGGLVDTQYF. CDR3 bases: TGTGCCAGCAGCTTAGCGGGGGGGCTAGTAGATACGCAGTATTTT.

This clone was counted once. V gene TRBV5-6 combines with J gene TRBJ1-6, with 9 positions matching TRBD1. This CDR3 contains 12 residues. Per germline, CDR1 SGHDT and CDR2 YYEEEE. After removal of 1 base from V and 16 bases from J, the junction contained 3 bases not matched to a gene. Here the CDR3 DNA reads TGTGCCAGCAGCTTGCGGGACAGGGTGCTCCACTTT. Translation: CASSLRDRVLHF.

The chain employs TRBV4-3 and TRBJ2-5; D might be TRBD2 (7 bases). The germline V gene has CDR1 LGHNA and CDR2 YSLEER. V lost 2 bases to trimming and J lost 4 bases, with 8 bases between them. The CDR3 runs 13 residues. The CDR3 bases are TGCGCCAGCAGCCAAAGGGGGGGAGAGACCCAGTACTTC. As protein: CASSQRGGETQYF.

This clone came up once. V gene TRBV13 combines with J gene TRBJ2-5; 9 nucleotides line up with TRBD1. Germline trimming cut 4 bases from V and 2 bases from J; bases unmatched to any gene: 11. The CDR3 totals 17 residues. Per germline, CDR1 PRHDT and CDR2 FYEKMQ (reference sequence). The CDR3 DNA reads TGTGCCAGCAGCTGGGTCCGACCCGACAGGGGGCAAGAGACCCAGTACTTC. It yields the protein CASSWVRPDRGQETQYF.

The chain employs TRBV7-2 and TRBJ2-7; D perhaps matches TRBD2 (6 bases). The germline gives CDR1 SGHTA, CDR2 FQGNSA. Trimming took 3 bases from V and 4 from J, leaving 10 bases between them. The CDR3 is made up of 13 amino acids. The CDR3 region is CASSLTSTYEQYF. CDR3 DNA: TGTGCCAGCAGCTTGACTAGTACGTACGAGCAGTACTTC.

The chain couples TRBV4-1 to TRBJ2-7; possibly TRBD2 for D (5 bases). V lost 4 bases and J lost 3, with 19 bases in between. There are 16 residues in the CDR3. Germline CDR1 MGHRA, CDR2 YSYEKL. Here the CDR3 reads CASSPLSSGESYEQYF. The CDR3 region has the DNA TGCGCCAGCAGCCCCCTAAGTTCCGGGGAAAGCTACGAGCAGTACTTC.

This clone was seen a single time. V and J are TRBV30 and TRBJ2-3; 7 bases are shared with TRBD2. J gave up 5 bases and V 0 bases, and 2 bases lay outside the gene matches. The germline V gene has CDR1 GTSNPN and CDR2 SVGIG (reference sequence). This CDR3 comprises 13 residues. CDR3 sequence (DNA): TGTGCCTGGAGTGTGACTAGCCAAGATACGCAGTATTTT. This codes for CAWSVTSQDTQYF.

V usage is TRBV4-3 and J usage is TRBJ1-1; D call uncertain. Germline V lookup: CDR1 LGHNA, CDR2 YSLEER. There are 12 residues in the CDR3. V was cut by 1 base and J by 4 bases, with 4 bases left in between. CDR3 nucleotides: TGCGCCAGCAGCCAAGTGGGCACTGAAGCTTTCTTT. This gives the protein CASSQVGTEAFF.

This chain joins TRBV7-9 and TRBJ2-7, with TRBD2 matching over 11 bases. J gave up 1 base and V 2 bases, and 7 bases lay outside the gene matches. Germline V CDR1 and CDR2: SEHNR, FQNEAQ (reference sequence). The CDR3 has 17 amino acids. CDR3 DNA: TGTGCCAGCAGCTTAATTTCACTAGCGGGGGATTCCTACGAGCAGTACTTC. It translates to CASSLISLAGDSYEQYF.